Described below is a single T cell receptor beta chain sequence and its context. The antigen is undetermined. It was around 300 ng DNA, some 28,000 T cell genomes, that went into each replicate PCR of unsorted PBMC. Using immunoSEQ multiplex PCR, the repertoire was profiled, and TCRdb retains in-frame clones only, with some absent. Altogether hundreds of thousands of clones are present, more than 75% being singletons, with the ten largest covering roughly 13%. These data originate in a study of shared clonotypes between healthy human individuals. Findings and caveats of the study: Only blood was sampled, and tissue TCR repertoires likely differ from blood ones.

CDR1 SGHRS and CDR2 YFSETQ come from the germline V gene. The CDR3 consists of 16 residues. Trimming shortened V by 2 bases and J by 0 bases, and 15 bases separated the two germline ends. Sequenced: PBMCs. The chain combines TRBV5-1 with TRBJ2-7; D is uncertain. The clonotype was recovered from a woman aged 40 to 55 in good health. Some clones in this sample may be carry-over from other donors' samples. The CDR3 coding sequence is TGCGCCAGCAGCTTCACAACTACAATAAGCTCCTACGAGCAGTACTTC. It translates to CASSFTTTISSYEQYF.